The rows below give T cell receptor beta chains drawn from one sample of a study of response to subunit inactivated influenza vaccine. MiXCR was run by TCRdb on the RT-PCR reads, yielding one entry per CDR3 protein. This sample has a few hundred thousand distinct CDR3 sequences, with approximately 14% found just once. Sample: PBMCs from blood, taken approximately 12 days after vaccination. Receptors were obtained from a man aged 50 to 59 who received an inactivated influenza vaccine. CDR3s include the opening cysteine and the closing phenylalanine or tryptophan. The D gene is left open where the match is weak. Clone size is given for some rows only: seen once, a few or many times, or a class if the clone is expanded.

TRBV7-2	TRBD1	few	TRBJ1-1	CASSQGGRDAFF	TGTGCCAGCAGCCAGGGGGGGCGGGATGCTTTCTTT
TRBV12-3/TRBV12-4	TRBD2	NA	TRBJ2-3	CASRKGLQSTDTQYF	TGTGCCAGCAGGAAGGGACTACAAAGCACAGATACGCAGTATTTT
TRBV2	NA	many	TRBJ2-5	CASEIQETQYF	TGTGCCAGCGAGATCCAAGAGACCCAGTACTTC
TRBV19	NA	NA	TRBJ2-7	CASSFGTQSSYEQYF	TGTGCCAGTAGTTTTGGGACCCAGAGCTCCTACGAGCAGTACTTC
TRBV6-2/TRBV6-3	TRBD2	few	TRBJ2-7	CASSYLSLASGPYEQYF	TGTGCCAGCAGTTACCTTTCGTTGGCTAGCGGACCCTACGAGCAGTACTTC
TRBV11-2	NA	few	TRBJ2-5	CASSRHGGLETQYF	TGTGCCAGCAGCCGCCACGGGGGGCTAGAGACCCAGTACTTC
TRBV27	TRBD2	few	TRBJ2-1	CASASGSSYNEQFF	TGTGCCAGCGCTAGCGGTAGCTCCTACAATGAGCAGTTCTTC
TRBV20-1	NA	NA	TRBJ1-1	CSAGVSLDTEAFF	TGCAGTGCCGGGGTCTCCCTTGACACTGAAGCTTTCTTT
TRBV2	NA	NA	TRBJ2-2	CAICLVLVWSGPNTGELFF	TGTGCCATCTGTTTAGTCTTAGTTTGGTCCGGCCCGAACACCGGGGAGCTGTTTTTT
TRBV6-2/TRBV6-3	TRBD1	NA	TRBJ2-3	CASSYRQGMANF	TGTGCCAGCAGTTACCGACAGGGAATGGCAAATTTT
TRBV29-1	NA	NA	TRBJ1-5	CSVTGDNQPQHF	TGCAGCGTCACAGGAGACAATCAGCCCCAGCATTTT
TRBV12-3/TRBV12-4	NA	few	TRBJ2-5	CASSLTGDQETQYF	TGTGCCAGCAGTTTAACAGGAGACCAAGAGACCCAGTACTTC
TRBV7-8	NA	few	TRBJ2-1	CASSLRSYGHNEQFF	TGTGCCAGCAGCTTACGTAGTTATGGGCACAATGAGCAGTTCTTC
TRBV6-2/TRBV6-3	TRBD1	many	TRBJ2-1	CASRPRGLSYNEQFF	TGTGCCAGCAGGCCCAGGGGGCTTAGTTACAATGAGCAGTTCTTC
TRBV5-1	NA	NA	TRBJ2-6	CASSLEGRTGANVLTF	TGCGCCAGCAGCTTGGAGGGGAGGACAGGGGCCAACGTCCTGACTTTC
TRBV12-3/TRBV12-4	NA	NA	TRBJ2-2	CASQFGANTGELFF	TGTGCCAGCCAGTTCGGGGCCAACACCGGGGAGCTGTTTTTT
TRBV10-3	NA	few	TRBJ2-7	CASKDTSYEQYF	TGTGCCTCCAAGGACACCTCCTACGAGCAGTACTTC
TRBV29-1	NA	many	TRBJ2-3	CSDRDPGLADTQYF	TGCAGCGACAGGGACCCGGGGTTGGCAGATACGCAGTATTTT
TRBV6-5	NA	NA	TRBJ2-1	CASSYWTTYNEQFF	TGTGCCAGCAGTTACTGGACCACCTACAATGAGCAGTTCTTC
TRBV20-1	NA	NA	TRBJ2-7	CSARDPRTGEQYF	TGCAGTGCTAGAGATCCCCGGACGGGGGAGCAGTACTTC
TRBV12-3/TRBV12-4	NA	few	TRBJ1-2	CASSADLGGYTF	TGTGCCAGCAGTGCAGACCTTGGTGGCTACACCTTC
TRBV7-9	TRBD1	NA	TRBJ2-1	CASSLDYRGSEQFF	TGTGCCAGCAGCTTAGACTACAGGGGGAGTGAGCAGTTCTTC
TRBV20-1	NA	NA	TRBJ2-2	CSARVYTGELFF	TGCAGTGCTAGGGTTTACACCGGGGAGCTGTTTTTT
TRBV4-3	TRBD1	few	TRBJ2-2	CASSQATGVGTGELFF	TGCGCCAGCAGCCAGGCAACAGGGGTTGGCACCGGGGAGCTGTTTTTT
TRBV25-1	NA	NA	TRBJ1-1	CASSELGGSRTEAFF	TGTGCCAGCAGTGAATTGGGGGGGTCAAGAACTGAAGCTTTCTTT
TRBV5-1	NA	NA	TRBJ2-7	CASSLGEMRYEQYF	TGCGCCAGCAGCTTGGGCGAGATGAGGTACGAGCAGTACTTC
TRBV28	NA	NA	TRBJ1-3	CASSLRPRGSGNTIYF	TGTGCCAGCAGTTTACGACCCCGGGGCTCTGGAAACACCATATATTTT
TRBV20-1	NA	few	TRBJ2-7	CSASAPTYEQYF	TGCAGTGCTAGTGCTCCCACCTACGAGCAGTACTTC
TRBV12-3/TRBV12-4	NA	few	TRBJ2-6	CASSPLDRTGANVLTF	TGTGCCAGCAGTCCCCTCGACAGGACTGGGGCCAACGTCCTGACTTTC
TRBV6-4	TRBD1	NA	TRBJ2-7	CASHRGPHEQYF	TGTGCCAGCCACAGGGGGCCCCACGAGCAGTACTTC
TRBV7-2	NA	NA	TRBJ2-7	CASNRWNSYEQYF	TGTGCCAGTAACAGGTGGAACTCCTACGAGCAGTACTTC
TRBV9	NA	few	TRBJ2-5	CASSTSQGTTQYF	TGTGCCAGCAGCACATCCCAAGGGACAACCCAGTACTTC
TRBV6-1	NA	few	TRBJ2-7	CASRTSPSSYEQYF	TGTGCCAGCAGGACATCCCCGAGCTCCTACGAGCAGTACTTC
TRBV6-2/TRBV6-3	NA	many	TRBJ2-1	CASSYSAGASYNEQFF	TGTGCCAGCAGTTACTCGGCGGGGGCATCCTACAATGAGCAGTTCTTC
TRBV12-3/TRBV12-4	NA	few	TRBJ1-1	CASSFSTQGNTEAFF	TGTGCCAGCAGTTTTTCCACACAGGGGAACACTGAAGCTTTCTTT
TRBV20-1	NA	NA	TRBJ1-1	CSAREGAGNTEAFF	TGCAGTGCTAGAGAGGGGGCGGGGAACACTGAAGCTTTCTTT
TRBV10-3	NA	few	TRBJ2-7	CAISESGGTASYEQYF	TGTGCCATCAGTGAGTCAGGGGGGACAGCGTCCTACGAGCAGTACTTC
TRBV7-8	TRBD1	few	TRBJ2-4	CASARDREFNIQYF	TGTGCCAGCGCCCGGGACAGGGAATTTAACATTCAGTACTTC
TRBV3-1	NA	NA	TRBJ2-3	CASSHAGANTDTQYF	TGTGCCAGCAGCCACGCCGGGGCGAACACAGATACGCAGTATTTT
TRBV6-1	NA	NA	TRBJ1-5	CASNQGGGNQPQHF	TGTGCCAGCAATCAGGGAGGGGGCAATCAGCCCCAGCATTTT
TRBV27	NA	few	TRBJ1-4	CASRMRSQGPEKLFF	TGTGCCAGCAGAATGAGGAGCCAGGGTCCCGAAAAACTGTTTTTT
TRBV20-1	NA	few	TRBJ2-5	CSDPDQETQYF	TGCAGTGATCCAGACCAAGAGACCCAGTACTTC
TRBV11-2	TRBD1	many	TRBJ2-1	CASSLGQGRDEQFF	TGTGCCAGCAGTTTGGGACAGGGGCGCGATGAGCAGTTCTTC